The TCR beta chain described here comes from a study of Graves' ophthalmopathy and Graves' hyperthyroidism. Points from the study as a whole: The majority of expanded thyroid clonotypes above 0.001 frequency also occurred in blood. The model's prediction of ophthalmopathy progression had 65% to 71% sensitivity and around 77% specificity.

The authors amplified TCR beta CDR3 regions from RNA transcripts. An opening RT-PCR round employed HTBI primers and preceded a second-round multiplex PCR. Via MiXCR, TCRdb re-called the multiplex PCR reads, giving one row per CDR3 protein. The sample consists of some 350,000 distinct CDR3 sequences, about a sixth of them appearing once. This clonotype was observed many times. Its antigen is unidentified. Patients were excluded if they had other autoimmune diseases or uncontrolled infections, and likewise if pregnancy or lactation applied. Establishment of the diagnosis relied upon clinical symptoms, serum thyroxine, TRAb, thyroid ultrasound and orbital computed tomography. Sample: peripheral blood. This sequence originates from an adult woman with stable Graves' hyperthyroidism.

The CDR3 here is CASEASGRISGETQYF. Here the CDR3 DNA reads TGTGCCAGCGAGGCTAGCGGGAGGATCTCGGGGGAGACCCAGTACTTC. J is TRBJ2-5 and V is TRBV28, with 11 bases that match TRBD2. V dropped 8 bases and J dropped 5; count of bases not matched to a gene: 13. The CDR3 extends over 16 amino acids. Germline V CDR1 and CDR2: MDHEN, SYDVKM.